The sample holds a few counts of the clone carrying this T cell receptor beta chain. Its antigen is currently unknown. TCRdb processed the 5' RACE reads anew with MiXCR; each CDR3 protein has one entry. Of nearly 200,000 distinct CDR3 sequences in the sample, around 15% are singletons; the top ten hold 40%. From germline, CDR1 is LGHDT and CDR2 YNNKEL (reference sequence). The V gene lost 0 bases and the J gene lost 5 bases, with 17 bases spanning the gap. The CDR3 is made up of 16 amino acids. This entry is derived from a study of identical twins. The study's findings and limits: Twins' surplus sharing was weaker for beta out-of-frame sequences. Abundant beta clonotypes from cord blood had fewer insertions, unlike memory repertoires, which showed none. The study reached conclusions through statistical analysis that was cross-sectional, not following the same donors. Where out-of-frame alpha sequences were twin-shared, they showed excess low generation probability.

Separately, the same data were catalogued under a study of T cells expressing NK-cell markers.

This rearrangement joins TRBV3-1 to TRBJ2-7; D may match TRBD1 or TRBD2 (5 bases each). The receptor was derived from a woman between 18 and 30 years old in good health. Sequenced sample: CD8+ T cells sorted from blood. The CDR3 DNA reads TGTGCCAGCAGCCAAGATAGGGGCCCCGGGGTGGACGAGCAGTACTTC. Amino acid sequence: CASSQDRGPGVDEQYF.